In this sample, the clone carrying this T cell receptor beta chain turned up a few times. Memory CD4+ cells were defined as CD4+CD45RO+CD25-. After constant-region reverse-primer amplification, full-length variable regions underwent semi-nested PCR with Nested Universal Primer A. TCRdb independently ran MiXCR on the 5' RACE reads; one entry per CDR3 protein. The sample carries roughly 69,000 distinct CDR3 sequences, around a fifth recorded once. In germline, CDR1 is SGHTA, CDR2 FQGNSA. The CDR3 spans 17 residues. Losses at the gene ends were 4 bases for V and 0 bases for J; bases not matched to a gene: 7.

The sample comprised memory CD4+ T cells sorted from a lymph node. The subset here: memory CD4+ T cells, CD4+CD45RO+CD25-. The chain has TRBV7-2 and TRBJ1-3, with 9 bases fitting TRBD1. The receptor was derived from a female donor with breast cancer. The CDR3 DNA sequence: TGTGCCAGCAGCTACGGGACAGGGACAGTCTCTGGAAACACCATATATTTT. Amino acids: CASSYGTGTVSGNTIYF.